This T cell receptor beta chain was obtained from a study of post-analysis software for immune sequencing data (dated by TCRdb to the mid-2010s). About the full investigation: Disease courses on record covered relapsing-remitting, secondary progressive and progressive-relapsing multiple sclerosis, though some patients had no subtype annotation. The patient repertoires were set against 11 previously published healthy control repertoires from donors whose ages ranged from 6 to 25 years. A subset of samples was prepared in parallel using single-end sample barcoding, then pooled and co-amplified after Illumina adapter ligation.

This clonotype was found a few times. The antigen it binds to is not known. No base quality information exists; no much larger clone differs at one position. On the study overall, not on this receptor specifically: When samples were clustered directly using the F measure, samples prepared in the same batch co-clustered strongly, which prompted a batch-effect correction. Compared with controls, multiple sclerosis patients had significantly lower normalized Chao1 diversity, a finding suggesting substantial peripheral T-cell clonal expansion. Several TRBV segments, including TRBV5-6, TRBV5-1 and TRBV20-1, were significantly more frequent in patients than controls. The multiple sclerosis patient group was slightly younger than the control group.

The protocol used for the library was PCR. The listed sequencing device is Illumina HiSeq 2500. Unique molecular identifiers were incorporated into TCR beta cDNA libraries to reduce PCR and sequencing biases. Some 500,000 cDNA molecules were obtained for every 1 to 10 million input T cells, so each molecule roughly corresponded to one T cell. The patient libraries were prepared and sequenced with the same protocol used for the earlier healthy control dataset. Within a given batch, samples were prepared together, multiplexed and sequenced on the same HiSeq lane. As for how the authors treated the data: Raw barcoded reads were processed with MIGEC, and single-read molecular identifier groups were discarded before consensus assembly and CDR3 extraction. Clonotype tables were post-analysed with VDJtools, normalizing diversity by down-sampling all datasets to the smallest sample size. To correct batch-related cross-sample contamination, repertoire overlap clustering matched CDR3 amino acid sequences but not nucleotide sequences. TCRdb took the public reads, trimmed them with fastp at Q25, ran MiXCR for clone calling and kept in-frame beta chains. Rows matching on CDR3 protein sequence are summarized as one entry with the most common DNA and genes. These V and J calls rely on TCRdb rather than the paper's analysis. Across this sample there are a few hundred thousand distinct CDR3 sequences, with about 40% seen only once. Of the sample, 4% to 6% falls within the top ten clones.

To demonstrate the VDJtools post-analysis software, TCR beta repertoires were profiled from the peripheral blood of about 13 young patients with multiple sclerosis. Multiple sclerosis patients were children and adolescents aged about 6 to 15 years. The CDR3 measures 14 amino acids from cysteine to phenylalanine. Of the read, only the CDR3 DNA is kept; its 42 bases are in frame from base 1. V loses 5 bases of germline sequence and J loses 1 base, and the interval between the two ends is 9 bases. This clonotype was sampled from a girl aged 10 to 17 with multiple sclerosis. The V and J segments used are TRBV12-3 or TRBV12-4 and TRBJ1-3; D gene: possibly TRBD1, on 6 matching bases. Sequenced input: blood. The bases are TGTGCCAGCAGTAGGACAGAATCTGGAAACACCATATATTTT. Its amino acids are CASSRTESGNTIYF.